This T cell receptor beta chain emerged from a study of CD8 T cells in Susac syndrome. The CDR3 has 15 amino acids. Germline CDR1 reads MGHDK; CDR2 reads SYGVNS. V was pared by 8 bases and J by 3 bases, with 17 bases between. An amount of RNA that ranged from roughly 0.5 to 1 ug was reverse transcribed with random hexamers. TCR beta CDR3 was amplified by immunoSEQ multiplex PCR. This amplification extended across 54 Vbeta and 13 Jbeta segments. In TCRdb, the immunoSEQ multiplex PCR reads were re-called with MiXCR into one record per CDR3 protein. The repertoire holds 330,000 or so distinct CDR3 sequences, with approximately 85% as singletons.

Sequenced material: CD8+ T cells from PBMCs. This chain uses TRBV25-1 with TRBJ1-5, with D possibly being TRBD1 (6 bases). This TCR came from a human donor with multiple sclerosis. The CDR3 sequence: CASSTGGLANQPQHF. In DNA form, the CDR3 reads TGTGCCAGCTCTACCGGGGGGCTTGCCAATCAGCCCCAGCATTTT.